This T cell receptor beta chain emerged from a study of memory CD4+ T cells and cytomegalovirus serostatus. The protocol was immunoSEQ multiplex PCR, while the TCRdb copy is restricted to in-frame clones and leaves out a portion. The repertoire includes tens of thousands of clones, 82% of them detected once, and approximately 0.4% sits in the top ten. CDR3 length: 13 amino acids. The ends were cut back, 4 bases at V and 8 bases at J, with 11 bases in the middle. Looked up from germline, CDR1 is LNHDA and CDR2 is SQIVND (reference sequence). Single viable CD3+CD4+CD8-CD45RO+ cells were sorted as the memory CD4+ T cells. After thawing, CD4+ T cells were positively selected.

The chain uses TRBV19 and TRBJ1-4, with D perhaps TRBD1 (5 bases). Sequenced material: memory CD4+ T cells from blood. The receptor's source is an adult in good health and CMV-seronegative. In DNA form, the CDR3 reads TGTGCCAGTAGTAAACCAGGGCTCGAAAAACTGTTTTTT. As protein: CASSKPGLEKLFF.